A single sample is the source of the 18 T cell receptor beta chains below, sequenced in a study of cytomegalovirus exposure and HLA in healthy donors. The PCR had 60 Vbeta and 13 Jbeta primers. Sequencing was performed with immunoSEQ multiplex PCR; in TCRdb, only in-frame clones are kept and a portion is missing. The table has 60,000 to 80,000 clones, 65% to 75% seen once. The sample comprised PBMCs. These receptors originate from a woman younger than 45 in good health and CMV-seronegative.

The chain has TRBV6-5 and TRBJ2-7; 9 nucleotides align to TRBD2. The length of the CDR3 is 14 residues. The ends lost 6 bases at V and 2 bases at J; junction bases unmatched: 5. Germline loops: CDR1 MNHEY, CDR2 SVGAGI. The DNA for the CDR3 is TGTGCCAGCAGCTTAGCGGGAGCCACCTACGAGCAGTACGTC. Translating it yields CASSLAGATYEQYV.

The chain employs TRBV11-3 and TRBJ2-1; 7 bases match TRBD1. J lost 8 bases, V lost 0 bases, and 10 bases had no gene match. The CDR3 has 16 amino acids. Per germline, CDR1 SGHNT and CDR2 YENEEA. The CDR3 here is CASSLEGQRQYDEQFF. The CDR3 DNA follows: TGTGCCAGCAGCTTAGAGGGACAGAGACAATACGATGAGCAGTTCTTC. Using reference TRBV11-3 and TRBJ2-1 for the parts outside the CDR3, the full variable domain is EAGVVQSPRYKIIEKKQPVAFWCNPISGHNTLYWYLQNLGQGPELLIRYENEEAVDDSQLPKDRFSAERLKGVDSTLKIQPAELGDSAVYLCASSLEGQRQYDEQFFGPGTRLTVL.

The CDR3 spells CASSSGSGQYV. The CDR3 nucleotides are TGTGCCAGCAGTAGCGGGAGCGGGCAGTACGTC. This sequence joins TRBV2 and TRBJ2-7; 8 nucleotides match TRBD2. Unmatched junction bases numbered 3, after V lost 5 bases and J lost 9 bases. The CDR3 has 11 residues. Germline-derived CDR1 and CDR2 are SNHLY and FYNNEI.

A few counts support this clone. The genes are TRBV6-1 and TRBJ2-1, with a possible D match to TRBD1 (6 bases). This CDR3 contains 17 residues. The germline CDR1 and CDR2 sequences are MNHNS and SASEGT. The V and J ends lost 1 base and 4 bases respectively, with 17 bases between them. CDR3 nucleotides: TGTGCCAGCAGTGAAGGGGGGCAGGCGATAGGTTACAATGAGCAGTTCTTC. Encoded protein: CASSEGGQAIGYNEQFF.

The gene calls are TRBV19 and TRBJ2-1; no reliable D call. CDR3 length: 15 amino acids. Germline V gene lookup returns CDR1 LNHDA and CDR2 SQIVND (reference sequence). V shed 2 bases and J shed 7 bases, with 15 bases lying between them. Here the CDR3 reads CASSIYRQAVNEQFF. The CDR3 DNA reads TGTGCCAGTAGTATATATCGGCAGGCTGTAAATGAGCAGTTCTTC.

The V call is TRBV2, the J call TRBJ1-5, with a tentative D call TRBD1 (6 bases). V lost 8 bases to trimming and J lost 6 bases, with 17 bases between them. This CDR3 is 14 amino acids long. Per germline, CDR1 SNHLY and CDR2 FYNNEI. This chain's CDR3 is CASSLQGRVQPQHF. Here the CDR3 DNA reads TGTGCCAGCTCACTTCAGGGGCGGGTTCAGCCCCAGCATTTT.

J is TRBJ2-2 and V is TRBV9; D unresolved. Deletions cut 0 bases from V and 7 bases from J, with 7 bases between. The CDR3 runs to 13 residues. CDR1 and CDR2 (germline): SGDLS, YYNGEE. CDR3 sequence: CASSVGRFGELFF. The CDR3 DNA reads as TGTGCCAGCAGCGTAGGTCGGTTCGGGGAGCTGTTTTTT.

The chain recombines TRBV11-3 with TRBJ2-2; 7 bases agree with TRBD2. The CDR3 sequence is 16 residues long. The V gene end was trimmed by 5 bases and the J gene end by 1 base; junction bases not matched to a gene: 7. CDR1 is SGHNT, CDR2 YENEEA, per germline. CDR3 residues: CASSPELAENTGELFF. The DNA of the CDR3 is TGTGCCAGCAGCCCAGAGCTAGCGGAGAACACCGGGGAGCTGTTTTTT.

V is TRBV6-5 and J is TRBJ1-2; D is possibly TRBD1 (6 bases). This CDR3 region has 15 residues. Deletions cut 2 bases from V and 7 bases from J, with 17 bases between. Germline CDR1 and CDR2: MNHEY and SVGAGI. The CDR3 loop is CASSYGDTVKTGYTF. The CDR3, as DNA: TGTGCCAGCAGTTACGGGGACACAGTGAAGACTGGCTACACCTTC.

The chain employs TRBV2 and TRBJ2-3; a possible D gene is TRBD2 (5 bases). Germline CDR1 and CDR2: SNHLY and FYNNEI. V shed 1 base and J shed 0 bases, with 14 bases lying between them. The CDR3 length is 17 residues. CDR3 DNA sequence: TGTGCCAGCAGTGAAGAATTGGCGGGTTACAGCACAGATACGCAGTATTTT. This sequence encodes CASSEELAGYSTDTQYF.

This chain connects TRBV6-6 to TRBJ2-7; TRBD1 is a possible D gene (5 bases). V was clipped by 4 bases and J by 6 bases, with 13 bases between them. CDR3 length equals 13 residues. The germline gives CDR1 MNHNY, CDR2 SVGAGI (reference sequence). The CDR3 loop reads CASSLEDRGEQYV. The CDR3 nucleotides read TGTGCCAGCAGTTTGGAAGACAGAGGCGAGCAGTACGTC.

The genes are TRBV27 and TRBJ2-1, with 10 bases identical to TRBD2. This CDR3 has 15 residues. Germline loops: CDR1 MNHEY, CDR2 SMNVEV (reference sequence). V was pared by 5 bases and J by 8 bases, with 9 bases of the junction left unmatched. The CDR3 sequence is CASSLWGTSEDEQFF. Written as DNA, the CDR3 is TGTGCCAGCAGTCTCTGGGGGACTAGCGAGGATGAGCAGTTCTTC.

The rearrangement joins TRBV4-1 to TRBJ2-1; 8 bases fit TRBD2. The junction had 7 bases not matched to a gene; V was cut back by 0 bases and J by 3 bases. The CDR3 spans 17 residues. CDR1 MGHRA and CDR2 YSYEKL come from the germline V gene. The CDR3 loop is CASSQERPGLGYNEQFF. CDR3 bases: TGCGCCAGCAGCCAAGAACGACCGGGACTAGGCTACAATGAGCAGTTCTTC.

This clone came up once. The chain combines TRBV6-5 with TRBJ2-1; 7 bases fit TRBD2. V was clipped by 4 bases and J by 2 bases; unmatched bases: 5. CDR1 MNHEY and CDR2 SVGAGI come from the germline V gene. CDR3 length: 15 amino acids. The CDR3 sequence: CASSWESGTYNEQFF. The CDR3 nucleotides are TGTGCCAGCAGTTGGGAGAGCGGGACCTACAATGAGCAGTTCTTC.

The rearrangement joins TRBV7-9 to TRBJ1-5; D is unclear. Germline loops: CDR1 SEHNR, CDR2 FQNEAQ (reference sequence). The CDR3 totals 13 residues. With 5 bases removed from V and 5 bases from J, the gap between germline ends came to 10 bases. The CDR3 DNA follows: TGTGCCAGCAGCGCAGTCGGAGATCAGCCCCAGCATTTT. It translates to CASSAVGDQPQHF.

The chain joins TRBV5-4 to TRBJ2-2, with D possibly matching TRBD1 (6 bases). CDR1 is SGHNT, CDR2 YYREEE, per germline (reference sequence). V lost 6 bases and J lost 0, with 15 bases in between. This CDR3 region has 16 residues. The CDR3 coding sequence is TGTGCCAGCAAGAAACAGGGCCGAGCGAACACCGGGGAGCTGTTTTTT. Translating it yields CASKKQGRANTGELFF.

The count of this clone is one. The chain combines TRBV30 with TRBJ2-3; D may be TRBD2 (6 bases). V was trimmed by 0 bases and J by 3 bases, leaving 16 bases between them. The V gene's germline CDR1 is GTSNPN and CDR2 SVGIG (reference sequence). The CDR3 contains 16 residues. The CDR3 sequence is CAWSVDVAGSTDTQYF. In nucleotides, the CDR3 is TGTGCCTGGAGTGTCGACGTGGCGGGAAGTACAGATACGCAGTATTTT.

V and J are TRBV7-9 and TRBJ2-7; 8 nucleotides align to TRBD1. With 5 bases clipped from V and 5 bases from J, the junction kept 5 bases outside the gene matches. Germline V gene sequence: CDR1 SEHNR, CDR2 FQNEAQ (reference sequence). CDR3 size: 13 residues. Here the CDR3 reads CASSHRQGNEQYV. Written as DNA, the CDR3 is TGTGCCAGCAGCCATCGACAGGGGAACGAGCAGTACGTC.